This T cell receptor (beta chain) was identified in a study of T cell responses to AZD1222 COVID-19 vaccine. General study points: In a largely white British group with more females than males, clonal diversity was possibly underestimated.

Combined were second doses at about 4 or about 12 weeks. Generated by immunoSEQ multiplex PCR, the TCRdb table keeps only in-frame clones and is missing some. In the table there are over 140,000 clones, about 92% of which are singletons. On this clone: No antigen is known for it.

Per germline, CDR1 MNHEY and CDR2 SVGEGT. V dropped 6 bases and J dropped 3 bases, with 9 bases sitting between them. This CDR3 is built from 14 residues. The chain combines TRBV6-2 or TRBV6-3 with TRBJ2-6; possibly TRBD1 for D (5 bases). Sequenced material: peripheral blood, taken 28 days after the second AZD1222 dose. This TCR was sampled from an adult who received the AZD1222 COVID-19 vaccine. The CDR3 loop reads CASSWGGGANVLTF. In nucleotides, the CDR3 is TGTGCCAGCAGCTGGGGCGGTGGGGCCAACGTCCTGACTTTC.